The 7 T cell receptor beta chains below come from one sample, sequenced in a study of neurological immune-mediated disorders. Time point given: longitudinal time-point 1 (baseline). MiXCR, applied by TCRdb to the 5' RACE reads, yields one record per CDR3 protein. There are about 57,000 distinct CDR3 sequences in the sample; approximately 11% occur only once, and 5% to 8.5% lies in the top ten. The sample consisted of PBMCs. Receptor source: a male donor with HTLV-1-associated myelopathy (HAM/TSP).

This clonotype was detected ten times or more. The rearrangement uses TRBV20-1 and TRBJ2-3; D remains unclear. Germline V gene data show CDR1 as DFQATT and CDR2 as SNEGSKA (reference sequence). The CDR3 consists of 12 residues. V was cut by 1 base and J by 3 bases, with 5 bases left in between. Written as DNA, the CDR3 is TGCAGTGCTAGAGGGAATACAGATACGCAGTATTTT. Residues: CSARGNTDTQYF.

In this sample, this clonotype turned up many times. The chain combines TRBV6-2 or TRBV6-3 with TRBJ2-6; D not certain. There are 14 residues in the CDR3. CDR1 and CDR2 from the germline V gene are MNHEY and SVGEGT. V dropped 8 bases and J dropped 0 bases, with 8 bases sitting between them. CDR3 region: CASGQSSGANVLTF. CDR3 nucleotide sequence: TGTGCCAGCGGGCAGAGCTCTGGGGCCAACGTCCTGACTTTC.

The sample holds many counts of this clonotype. As DNA, the CDR3 is TGCGCCAGCAGCCAAGGCACCGGGACTAACACAGATACGCAGTATTTT. This codes for CASSQGTGTNTDTQYF. The chain couples TRBV4-1 to TRBJ2-3; TRBD2 matches at 7 bases. Germline V lookup: CDR1 MGHRA, CDR2 YSYEKL. The CDR3 runs to 16 residues. J gave up 2 bases and V 1 base, and 6 bases lay outside the gene matches.

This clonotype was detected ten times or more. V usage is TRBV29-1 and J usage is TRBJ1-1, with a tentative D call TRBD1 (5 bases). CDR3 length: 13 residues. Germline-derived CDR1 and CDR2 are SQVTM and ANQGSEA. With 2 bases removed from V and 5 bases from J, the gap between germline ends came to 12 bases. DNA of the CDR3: TGCAGCGTTGAATGGGGACCGAGAACTGAAGCTTTCTTT. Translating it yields CSVEWGPRTEAFF.

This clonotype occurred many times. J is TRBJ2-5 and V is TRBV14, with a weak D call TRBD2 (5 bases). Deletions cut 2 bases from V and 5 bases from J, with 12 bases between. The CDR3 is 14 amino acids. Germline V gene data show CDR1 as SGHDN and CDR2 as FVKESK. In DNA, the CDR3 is TGTGCCAGCAGCCAACGGGGTTTTGGGGAGACCCAGTACTTC. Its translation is CASSQRGFGETQYF.

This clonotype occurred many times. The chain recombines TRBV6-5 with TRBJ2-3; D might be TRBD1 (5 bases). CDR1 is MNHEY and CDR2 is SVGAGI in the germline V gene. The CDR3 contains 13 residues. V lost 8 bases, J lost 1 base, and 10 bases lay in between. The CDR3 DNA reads TGTGCCAGCGGGGCTTTGGGCACAGATACGCAGTATTTT. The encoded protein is CASGALGTDTQYF.

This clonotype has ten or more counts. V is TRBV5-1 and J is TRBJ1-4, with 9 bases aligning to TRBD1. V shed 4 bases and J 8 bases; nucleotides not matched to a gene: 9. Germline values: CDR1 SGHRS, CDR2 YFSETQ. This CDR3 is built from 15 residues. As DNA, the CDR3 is TGCGCCAGCAGCAGCCGGGGACAGGGAAGCGAAAAACTGTTTTTT. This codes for CASSSRGQGSEKLFF.